This TCR beta chain was sequenced for a study of immune cell composition in non-small cell lung cancer. Germline V gives CDR1 LNHDA, CDR2 SQIVND (reference sequence). The junction had 7 bases not matched to a gene; V was cut back by 6 bases and J by 4 bases. The CDR3 runs to 14 residues. Comment on this clone: As yet, its antigen is unknown.

General study findings and limits: It was not proven that tumour-reactive clones equal dominant tumour-associated clones. Squamous lung tumours showed higher top 10 clone scores and clonality than adenocarcinomas.

Profiled with immunoSEQ multiplex PCR; TCRdb holds only in-frame clones, not every one. The sample carries 14,000 to 15,000 clones, roughly 69% recorded once. The sample comprised lung tumor tissue. The TCR sequence derives from a human donor with non-small cell lung cancer. J is TRBJ2-5 and V is TRBV19; 8 nucleotides agree with TRBD2. The DNA of the CDR3 is TGTGCCAGTAGGAATGGGGCGGGAGGAGAGACCCAGTACTTC. This translates into CASRNGAGGETQYF. The full variable domain, rest sourced from reference TRBV19 and TRBJ2-5, is DGGITQSPKYLFRKEGQNVTLSCEQNLNHDAMYWYRQDPGQGLRLIYYSQIVNDFQKGDIAEGYSVSREKKESFPLTVTSAQKNPTAFYLCASRNGAGGETQYFGPGTRLLVL.